The clone carrying this T cell receptor beta chain was recorded many times. V trimming: 2 bases; J trimming: 3 bases; junction bases outside the gene matches: 0. The CDR3 length is 13 residues. Germline V gene sequence: CDR1 GTSNPN, CDR2 SVGIG (reference sequence). RNA transcripts gave rise to amplified TCR beta CDR3 regions. The study used the HTBI primer set for a first-round RT-PCR of the TCR CDR3. TCRdb fed the multiplex PCR reads into MiXCR, producing one record per CDR3 protein. This table has some 270,000 distinct CDR3 sequences, 10% to 15% appearing once. The source of the sample is a study of T cells in Graves' hyperthyroidism and ophthalmopathy. Each patient was aged 18 to 65 and had newly diagnosed hyperthyroidism of under 2 months' duration. Clinical symptoms, serum thyroxine and TRAb, thyroid ultrasound and orbital computed tomography together formed the diagnostic basis. Blood from later-ophthalmopathy patients was taken at first hyperthyroidism diagnosis.

Sequenced sample: blood. This receptor was taken from a woman in her twenties or thirties with Graves' hyperthyroidism that later progressed to Graves' ophthalmopathy. The chain couples TRBV30 to TRBJ1-5; 8 bases line up with TRBD1. The CDR3 DNA reads TGTGCCTGGAGTCAGGGGGCCAATCAGCCCCAGCATTTT. Translated, it gives CAWSQGANQPQHF.